A selection of T cell receptor beta chains follows, all from one sample in a study of identical twins. TCRdb re-analysed the 5' RACE reads in MiXCR, keeping a single row per CDR3 protein. The sample comprises around 690,000 distinct CDR3 sequences, around 20% of which are singletons, and around 4.5% rests with the top ten. This sample was shared with a second study, whose subject was T cells expressing NK-cell markers.

Specimen: PBMCs. These receptors came from a young woman in good health. Both conserved end residues are part of each CDR3. The order of the fields is CDR3 protein, CDR3 DNA, D gene, J gene, clone size, V gene. The D gene is left open where the match is weak. Only some rows state a clone size, as once, few, many or a class for expanded clones.

CDR3: CASSLAGLQGAQEQYF; DNA: TGTGCCAGCAGCTTAGCAGGCCTACAGGGGGCGCAGGAGCAGTACTTC; D: TRBD1; J: TRBJ2-7; size: few; V: TRBV11-2
CDR3: CASSEQQGSGANVLTF; DNA: TGTGCCAGCAGTGAACAGCAGGGGTCTGGGGCCAACGTCCTGACTTTC; D: -; J: TRBJ2-6; size: -; V: TRBV6-1
CDR3: CSARAPSSGSNSYEQYF; DNA: TGCAGTGCTAGAGCCCCATCTAGCGGGAGCAACTCCTACGAGCAGTACTTC; D: TRBD2; J: TRBJ2-7; size: few; V: TRBV20-1
CDR3: CASGWTVNSLGYGYTF; DNA: TGTGCCAGCGGGTGGACAGTGAACAGCCTCGGGTATGGCTACACCTTC; D: -; J: TRBJ1-2; size: -; V: TRBV28
CDR3: CSARGKEEFF; DNA: TGCAGTGCTAGAGGAAAGGAGGAGTTCTTC; D: -; J: TRBJ2-1; size: few; V: TRBV20-1
CDR3: CSARGRGYNEQFF; DNA: TGCAGTGCTAGAGGTAGGGGCTACAATGAGCAGTTCTTC; D: -; J: TRBJ2-1; size: few; V: TRBV20-1
CDR3: CASRTQRGEQFF; DNA: TGTGCCAGCAGGACCCAACGAGGGGAGCAGTTCTTC; D: -; J: TRBJ2-1; size: -; V: TRBV12-3/TRBV12-4
CDR3: CASSVRGLADLNEQFF; DNA: TGTGCCAGCAGCGTTCGGGGACTAGCGGACCTCAATGAGCAGTTCTTC; D: TRBD2; J: TRBJ2-1; size: once; V: TRBV7-2
CDR3: CASRSQGLNTEAFF; DNA: TGCGCCAGCAGATCACAGGGCCTGAACACTGAAGCTTTCTTT; D: -; J: TRBJ1-1; size: few; V: TRBV5-1
CDR3: CASSPPTNEQFF; DNA: TGTGCCAGCTCACCACCTACCAATGAGCAGTTCTTC; D: -; J: TRBJ2-1; size: many; V: TRBV18
CDR3: CASSPIPVAGGNSESSYNEQFF; DNA: TGTGCCAGCAGCCCCATCCCTGTAGCGGGGGGAAATTCCGAAAGCTCCTACAATGAGCAGTTCTTC; D: TRBD2; J: TRBJ2-1; size: -; V: TRBV7-9
CDR3: CASSKTSGTYEQYF; DNA: TGTGCCAGCAGCAAGACTAGCGGAACCTACGAGCAGTACTTC; D: TRBD2; J: TRBJ2-7; size: many; V: TRBV7-9
CDR3: CASSWGAETQYF; DNA: TGTGCCAGCAGTTGGGGCGCGGAGACCCAGTACTTC; D: -; J: TRBJ2-5; size: many; V: TRBV12-3/TRBV12-4
CDR3: CASSLNREYGEKLFF; DNA: TGTGCCAGCAGTCTAAACAGGGAATACGGCGAAAAACTGTTTTTT; D: -; J: TRBJ1-4; size: many; V: TRBV27
CDR3: CASRAPGHTF; DNA: TGTGCCAGCAGGGCCCCAGGGCACACCTTC; D: -; J: TRBJ1-2; size: few; V: TRBV2
CDR3: CASSVEEGRKEQFF; DNA: TGTGCCAGCAGCGTAGAGGAGGGCCGTAAGGAGCAGTTCTTC; D: -; J: TRBJ2-1; size: -; V: TRBV9
CDR3: CASSDTGGLPNEQFF; DNA: TGCGCCAGCAGCGACACGGGGGGCCTTCCCAATGAGCAGTTCTTC; D: -; J: TRBJ2-1; size: few; V: TRBV5-1
CDR3: CSAVTGTGRYF; DNA: TGCAGCGCAGTAACCGGGACAGGGCGCTATTTT; D: TRBD1; J: TRBJ1-3; size: few; V: TRBV20-1
CDR3: CSAYKTGVYGYTF; DNA: TGCAGTGCCTACAAGACAGGGGTCTATGGCTACACCTTC; D: TRBD1; J: TRBJ1-2; size: many; V: TRBV20-1
CDR3: CASSLYRTAYGYTF; DNA: TGTGCCAGCAGTTTGTATCGGACGGCCTATGGCTACACCTTC; D: -; J: TRBJ1-2; size: few; V: TRBV6-5
CDR3: CASSLFGTGDTDTQYF; DNA: TGTGCCAGCAGCTTGTTTGGGACAGGAGACACAGATACGCAGTATTTT; D: TRBD1; J: TRBJ2-3; size: few; V: TRBV5-5
CDR3: CASSVGDGTDTQYF; DNA: TGTGCCAGCAGCGTAGGGGACGGCACAGATACGCAGTATTTT; D: -; J: TRBJ2-3; size: -; V: TRBV7-6
CDR3: CASFIQGSVGTADQETQYF; DNA: TGTGCCAGCTTTATACAGGGGAGTGTCGGGACAGCAGATCAAGAGACCCAGTACTTC; D: TRBD1; J: TRBJ2-5; size: -; V: TRBV6-4
CDR3: CSATFATHNEQFF; DNA: TGCAGTGCTACGTTCGCGACTCACAATGAGCAGTTCTTC; D: -; J: TRBJ2-1; size: many; V: TRBV20-1
CDR3: CSVEGTRDEQFF; DNA: TGCAGCGTTGAAGGGACTAGAGATGAGCAGTTCTTC; D: TRBD2; J: TRBJ2-1; size: many; V: TRBV29-1
CDR3: CSVGGGVLPTDTQYF; DNA: TGCAGCGTTGGAGGCGGGGTTTTACCCACAGATACGCAGTATTTT; D: -; J: TRBJ2-3; size: many; V: TRBV29-1
CDR3: CASSFPWRETWGQETQYF; DNA: TGTGCCAGCAGCTTCCCTTGGCGGGAGACGTGGGGGCAAGAGACCCAGTACTTC; D: TRBD2; J: TRBJ2-5; size: -; V: TRBV7-8
CDR3: CAWSALIAGRTYNEQFF; DNA: TGTGCCTGGAGTGCCCTTATAGCGGGAAGGACCTACAATGAGCAGTTCTTC; D: TRBD2; J: TRBJ2-1; size: -; V: TRBV30
CDR3: CASSLATSGDSYNEQFF; DNA: TGTGCCAGCAGCTTAGCGACTAGCGGGGACTCCTACAATGAGCAGTTCTTC; D: TRBD2; J: TRBJ2-1; size: -; V: TRBV7-8
CDR3: CASSVQRLAGEDTDTQYF; DNA: TGTGCCAGCAGCGTCCAGCGACTAGCGGGAGAGGACACAGATACGCAGTATTTT; D: TRBD2; J: TRBJ2-3; size: few; V: TRBV9
CDR3: CASSLNEGEQYF; DNA: TGTGCCAGCAGCTTAAATGAGGGGGAACAGTACTTC; D: -; J: TRBJ2-7; size: many; V: TRBV7-9
CDR3: CASSERVSGELFF; DNA: TGTGCCAGCAGCGAGAGGGTTTCCGGGGAGCTGTTTTTT; D: -; J: TRBJ2-2; size: -; V: TRBV2
CDR3: CSASGTSASWEQFF; DNA: TGCAGTGCGTCCGGGACTAGCGCTTCTTGGGAGCAGTTCTTC; D: TRBD2; J: TRBJ2-1; size: few; V: TRBV20-1
CDR3: CASRARGPSYNEQFF; DNA: TGTGCCAGCAGGGCCCGAGGGCCATCCTACAATGAGCAGTTCTTC; D: -; J: TRBJ2-1; size: -; V: TRBV6-1
CDR3: CASSFSELAGGLTEQFF; DNA: TGCGCCAGCAGCTTTTCGGAGCTAGCGGGGGGCCTAACTGAGCAGTTCTTC; D: TRBD2; J: TRBJ2-1; size: -; V: TRBV5-1
CDR3: CSVEDSRKNEQFF; DNA: TGCAGCGTTGAAGATAGCAGGAAAAATGAGCAGTTCTTC; D: -; J: TRBJ2-1; size: many; V: TRBV29-1
CDR3: CASSGRQRGDYDEQFF; DNA: TGTGCCAGCAGCGGTCGGCAGCGGGGGGATTACGATGAGCAGTTCTTC; D: TRBD2; J: TRBJ2-1; size: -; V: TRBV9
CDR3: CASRPQGTTTNEKLFF; DNA: TGTGCCAGCAGACCCCAGGGGACTACAACTAATGAAAAACTGTTTTTT; D: -; J: TRBJ1-4; size: few; V: TRBV6-1
CDR3: CASSAGTRVNEQFF; DNA: TGTGCCAGCAGCGCCGGGACTAGGGTTAATGAGCAGTTCTTC; D: TRBD2; J: TRBJ2-1; size: many; V: TRBV9
CDR3: CASSARTLSFTDTQYF; DNA: TGTGCCAGCAGCGCCAGGACTCTTTCTTTCACAGATACGCAGTATTTT; D: -; J: TRBJ2-3; size: many; V: TRBV3-1
CDR3: CASSRDYGSSETQYF; DNA: TGTGCCAGCAGCCGGGACTACGGATCTTCGGAGACCCAGTACTTC; D: TRBD2; J: TRBJ2-5; size: -; V: TRBV7-9